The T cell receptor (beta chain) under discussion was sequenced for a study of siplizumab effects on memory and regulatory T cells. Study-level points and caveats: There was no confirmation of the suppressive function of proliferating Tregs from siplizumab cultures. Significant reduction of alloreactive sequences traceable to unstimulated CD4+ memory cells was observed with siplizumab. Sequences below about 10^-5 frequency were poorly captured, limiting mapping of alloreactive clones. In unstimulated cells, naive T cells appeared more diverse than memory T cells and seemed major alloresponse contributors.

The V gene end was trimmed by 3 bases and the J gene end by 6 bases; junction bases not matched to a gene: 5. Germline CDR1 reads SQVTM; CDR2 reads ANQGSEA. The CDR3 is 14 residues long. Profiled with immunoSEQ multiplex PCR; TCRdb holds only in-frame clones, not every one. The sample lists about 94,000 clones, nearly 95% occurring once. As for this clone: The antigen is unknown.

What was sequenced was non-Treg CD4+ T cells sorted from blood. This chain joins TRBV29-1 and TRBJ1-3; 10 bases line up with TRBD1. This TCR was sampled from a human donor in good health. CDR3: CSVDGTGATNTIYF. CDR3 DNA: TGCAGCGTTGACGGGACAGGGGCGACAAACACCATATATTTT.